This T cell receptor (beta chain) was captured by sequencing in a study of T cells in tuberculosis. The data were produced by immunoSEQ multiplex PCR, yet TCRdb's version contains in-frame clones alone and is incomplete. Of about 54,000 clones in the sample, approximately 88% were seen once. With 5 bases clipped from V and 4 bases from J, the junction kept 21 bases outside the gene matches. This CDR3 contains 19 residues. The germline V gene has CDR1 LNHDA and CDR2 SQIVND (reference sequence). Thawed, overnight-rested PBMC were stained with GMM-loaded CD1B tetramer, viability dye and anti-CD3, then sorted. C32 glucose monomycolate from Rhodococcus equi was loaded onto the CD1B tetramers.

This TCR was recovered from an adult woman with latent tuberculosis. V usage is TRBV19 and J usage is TRBJ2-3; TRBD2 aligns across 7 bases. The specimen was CD1b-GMM tetramer-negative cells sorted from PBMCs. CDR3 residues: CASSSPFRPAREPADTQYF. CDR3 coding DNA: TGTGCCAGTAGTTCCCCCTTCCGACCAGCGCGGGAGCCCGCAGATACGCAGTATTTT.